The 25 T cell receptor beta chains below all came from one sample that was sequenced in a study of human T cells and chemical hapten exposure. Time point meaning: patch test 2, 6 weeks after DPC sensitization. The treatment: therapeutic diphenylcyclopropenone sensitization with weekly scalp DPC. Using its own MiXCR run on the RACE reads, TCRdb lists one record per CDR3 protein. Of about 54,000 distinct CDR3 sequences detected, around 9.4% appear once; the ten largest clones hold over 1.5%. The specimen was whole blood, collected in connection with sensitization to the hapten diphenylcyclopropenone (DPC). Source of these receptors: a woman between 45 and 60 years old with alopecia areata. Some clones in this sample may be carry-over from other donors' samples.

This clonotype was detected only a few times. V gene TRBV7-9 combines with J gene TRBJ2-2; D is possibly TRBD1 (6 bases). The CDR3 extends over 15 amino acids. Trimming took off 5 bases at V and 6 bases at J, with 16 bases between the two ends. Germline loops: CDR1 SEHNR, CDR2 FQNEAQ (reference sequence). The CDR3 region is CASSLRQDRPGELFF. CDR3 sequence (DNA): TGTGCCAGCAGCCTCAGACAGGACCGACCCGGGGAGCTGTTTTTT.

Comments on this clonotype: The conserved final phenylalanine or tryptophan is absent from the CDR3, which likely points to a read error. V and J are TRBV28 and TRBJ1-5, with D unresolved. V lost 6 bases and J 3 bases, leaving 9 bases between the germline ends. There are 13 residues in the CDR3. Germline CDR1 and CDR2: MDHEN and SYDVKM. The DNA for the CDR3 is TGTGCCAGCAGGGGCTTTAACAATCAGCCCCAGCATCTT. This codes for CASRGFNNQPQHL.

This clonotype was counted a few times. This chain links TRBV6-1 with TRBJ2-5; D is unresolved. From germline, CDR1 is MNHNS and CDR2 SASEGT. The CDR3 is made up of 14 amino acids. V was trimmed by 0 bases and J by 7 bases, leaving 12 bases between them. Written as DNA, the CDR3 is TGTGCCAGCAGTGAAGCGCGCCGGACCTGGACCCAGTACTTC. Its translation is CASSEARRTWTQYF.

This clonotype was recorded at least ten times. This chain connects TRBV6-5 to TRBJ2-1, with D hard to call. The CDR3 extends over 12 amino acids. Germline V CDR1 and CDR2: MNHEY, SVGAGI. Trimming removed 2 bases at V and 12 bases at J, with 11 bases between. CDR3 coding DNA: TGTGCCAGCAGTTACGGATGGCTTATGCAGTTCTTC. Protein product: CASSYGWLMQFF.

This chain links TRBV14 with TRBJ2-3, with a tentative D call TRBD2 (5 bases). The length of the CDR3 is 14 residues. V lost 4 bases to trimming and J lost 1 base, with 9 bases between them. Germline V CDR1 and CDR2: SGHDN, FVKESK. The CDR3 here is CASSRHGGTDTQYF. The CDR3 DNA sequence: TGTGCCAGCAGCCGTCACGGGGGCACAGATACGCAGTATTTT.

This clonotype was seen repeatedly, ten times or more. The V and J genes are TRBV3-1 and TRBJ1-2, with a possible D match to TRBD1 (5 bases). V was trimmed by 4 bases and J by 5 bases, leaving 14 bases between them. Germline values: CDR1 LGHDT, CDR2 YNNKEL (reference sequence). The length of the CDR3 is 14 residues. The CDR3 loop reads CASSPLSTVYGYTF. The CDR3 nucleotides are TGTGCCAGCAGCCCCCTTTCGACAGTTTATGGCTACACCTTC.

Ten or more counts support this clonotype. The junction departs from the called germline gene at one end, perhaps through a read error. V gene TRBV7-2 combines with J gene TRBJ2-3, with D possibly matching TRBD2 (5 bases). This CDR3 comprises 13 residues. Germline V gives CDR1 SGHTA, CDR2 FQGNSA. CDR3 amino acids: CASSLAYTDTQYF. The CDR3 nucleotides are TGTGCCAGCAGCCTAGCTTACACAGATACGCAGTATTTT.

This clonotype came up many times. The chain employs TRBV5-4 and TRBJ2-7, with D tentatively TRBD2 (6 bases). The CDR3 is made up of 15 amino acids. From germline, CDR1 is SGHNT and CDR2 YYREEE (reference sequence). V shed 2 bases and J shed 0 bases, with 12 bases lying between them. The CDR3 spells CASSLRAGPSYEQYF. The CDR3 nucleotides are TGTGCCAGCAGCTTAAGAGCGGGCCCCTCCTACGAGCAGTACTTC.

The sample holds a few counts of this clonotype. The chain uses TRBV28 and TRBJ2-7, with D perhaps matching TRBD2 (5 bases). The CDR3 is made up of 15 amino acids. Trimming removed 2 bases at V and 0 bases at J, with 11 bases between. The germline V gene has CDR1 MDHEN and CDR2 SYDVKM. CDR3 coding DNA: TGTGCCAGCAGTTTACCCCGGGGTAACTCCTACGAGCAGTACTTC. Translating it yields CASSLPRGNSYEQYF.

J is TRBJ2-7 and V is TRBV5-1; 12 nucleotides match TRBD1. V dropped 4 bases and J dropped 5; count of bases not matched to a gene: 7. This CDR3 is 15 amino acids long. The germline V gene encodes CDR1 SGHRS and CDR2 YFSETQ. CDR3 coding DNA: TGCGCCAGCAGCCCGACGGGACAGGGGGCCCACGAGCAGTACTTC. Its translation: CASSPTGQGAHEQYF.

Ten or more counts support this clonotype. V usage is TRBV7-9 and J usage is TRBJ1-2; D remains unclear. The CDR3 is made up of 15 amino acids. The V gene lost 0 bases and the J gene lost 3 bases, with 11 bases spanning the gap. Germline values: CDR1 SEHNR, CDR2 FQNEAQ (reference sequence). CDR3: CASSLAVGPYYGYTF. The CDR3 region has the DNA TGTGCCAGCAGCTTAGCGGTAGGGCCGTACTATGGCTACACCTTC.

CDR3 in DNA: TGTGCCAGCAGCCCACGGGGATACTATGGCTACACCTTC. Encoded protein: CASSPRGYYGYTF. This chain joins TRBV7-9 and TRBJ1-2; D gene uncertain. Between the trimmed V and J ends, which lost 5 bases and 3 bases, there was a span of 10 bases. CDR3 size: 13 residues. Germline V gene lookup returns CDR1 SEHNR and CDR2 FQNEAQ (reference sequence).

This clonotype was seen more than once but under ten times. The chain has TRBV7-6 and TRBJ2-3; 9 bases are shared with TRBD1. The germline CDR1 and CDR2 sequences are SGHVS and FNYEAQ. The CDR3 loop spans 16 amino acids. V lost 5 bases to trimming and J lost 2 bases; unmatched junction nucleotides: 8. This CDR3 is CASSHRTGDLTDTQYF. CDR3 bases: TGTGCCAGCAGCCACCGGACAGGGGACCTCACAGATACGCAGTATTTT.

This clonotype has just a few counts. The CDR3 here is CASSLGPGTVGYGYTF. The CDR3, as DNA: TGTGCCAGCAGCTTAGGGCCCGGGACAGTCGGCTATGGCTACACCTTC. The rearrangement links TRBV7-6 to TRBJ1-2; TRBD1 aligns across 7 bases. This CDR3 has 16 amino acids. Germline V gene lookup returns CDR1 SGHVS and CDR2 FNYEAQ. V gave up 1 base and J gave up 4 bases; unmatched junction bases: 9. The full variable domain, in which reference TRBV7-6 and TRBJ1-2 provide the parts outside the CDR3, is GAGVSQSPRYKVTKRGQDVALRCDPISGHVSLYWYRQALGQGPEFLTYFNYEAQQDKSGLPNDRFSAERPEGSISTLTIQRTEQRDSAMYRCASSLGPGTVGYGYTFGSGTRLTVV.

This clonotype was detected ten times or more. V usage is TRBV28 and J usage is TRBJ1-6; possible D gene TRBD1, 6 bases. The length of the CDR3 is 13 residues. Germline V lookup: CDR1 MDHEN, CDR2 SYDVKM. Trimming removed 5 bases from V and 10 bases from J, with 12 bases in between. CDR3 amino acids: CASSGTLASPLHF. The CDR3 DNA follows: TGTGCCAGCAGTGGGACACTCGCGTCACCCCTCCACTTT.

In its sample, this clonotype was seen many times. V gene TRBV6-5 combines with J gene TRBJ1-5, with D possibly matching TRBD1 (5 bases). The CDR3 loop spans 15 amino acids. The germline V gene has CDR1 MNHEY and CDR2 SVGAGI. Trimming removed 6 bases from V and 2 bases from J, with 14 bases in between. The CDR3 nucleotides read TGTGCCAGCAGCCTGGACGGAGGGGGCAATCAGCCCCAGCATTTT. Amino acids: CASSLDGGGNQPQHF.

This clonotype has at least ten counts. This chain connects TRBV19 to TRBJ1-2; D not certain. The CDR3 length is 14 residues. Germline V CDR1 and CDR2: LNHDA, SQIVND (reference sequence). Deletions cut 5 bases from V and 7 bases from J, with 17 bases between. As DNA, the CDR3 is TGTGCCAGTAGTCTGGCACCAAAGGTTGGTGGCTACACCTTC. Translating gives CASSLAPKVGGYTF. Looking up the rest from reference TRBV19 and TRBJ1-2 gives the full variable domain: DGGITQSPKYLFRKEGQNVTLSCEQNLNHDAMYWYRQDPGQGLRLIYYSQIVNDFQKGDIAEGYSVSREKKESFPLTVTSAQKNPTAFYLCASSLAPKVGGYTFGSGTRLTVV.

V usage is TRBV28 and J usage is TRBJ2-5; no clear D. CDR3 length equals 18 residues. V lost 5 bases to trimming and J lost 1 base, with 23 bases between them. CDR1 is MDHEN, CDR2 SYDVKM, per germline. CDR3 residues: CASSPASRVRHGQETQYF. The DNA for the CDR3 is TGTGCCAGCAGTCCCGCGTCTCGTGTAAGGCATGGCCAAGAGACCCAGTACTTC.

This chain joins TRBV6-2 or TRBV6-3 and TRBJ2-2; 10 nucleotides match TRBD2. Unmatched junction bases numbered 10, after V lost 2 bases and J lost 4 bases. Germline assignment: CDR1 MNHEY and CDR2 SVGEGT. The CDR3 covers 18 residues. CDR3 DNA: TGTGCCAGCAGTTACGTACCCATCGGACTAGCGGCCACCGGGGAGCTGTTTTTT. Its protein is CASSYVPIGLAATGELFF.

Concerning this clonotype itself: One end of the junction fails to match germline, which may point to a read error. The chain couples TRBV15 to TRBJ1-1, with 10 bases fitting TRBD1. Germline V gene data show CDR1 as LNHNV and CDR2 as YYDKDF (reference sequence). The CDR3 is made up of 17 amino acids. CDR3 sequence: CVTSARRQGAANTEAFF. CDR3 nucleotide sequence: TGTGTCACCAGCGCCCGTCGACAGGGGGCTGCGAACACTGAAGCTTTCTTT.

The rearrangement links TRBV28 to TRBJ1-5; D uncertain. Trimming stripped 6 bases from V and 3 bases from J, with 6 bases between. Germline V lookup: CDR1 MDHEN, CDR2 SYDVKM. The CDR3 covers 12 residues. CDR3 bases: TGTGCCAGCAGAGGGTCCAATCAGCCCCAGCATTTT. Its protein is CASRGSNQPQHF. Using reference TRBV28 and TRBJ1-5 for the parts outside the CDR3, the full variable domain is DVKVTQSSRYLVKRTGEKVFLECVQDMDHENMFWYRQDPGLGLRLIYFSYDVKMKEKGDIPEGYSVSREKKERFSLILESASTNQTSMYLCASRGSNQPQHFGDGTRLSIL.

This clonotype was counted only a few times. This chain connects TRBV5-6 to TRBJ1-5; unclear D gene. CDR1 and CDR2 from the germline V gene are SGHDT and YYEEEE. The CDR3 covers 9 residues. The V and J ends lost 4 bases and 15 bases respectively, with 8 bases between them. CDR3 in amino acids: CASSRVSHF. The CDR3 DNA reads TGTGCCAGCAGCCGGGTCTCGCATTTT.

The sample holds a few counts of this clonotype. This sequence joins TRBV29-1 and TRBJ2-3; D unclear. Trimming took off 3 bases at V and 3 bases at J, with 7 bases between the two ends. The CDR3 covers 12 residues. Germline V gene data show CDR1 as SQVTM and CDR2 as ANQGSEA. DNA for the CDR3: TGCAGCGTTGAGATAGGGACAGATACGCAGTATTTT. This encodes CSVEIGTDTQYF.

In this sample, this clonotype turned up a few times. The rearrangement links TRBV12-3 or TRBV12-4 to TRBJ2-7; D call uncertain. This CDR3 spans 13 amino acids. The germline V and J ends were trimmed by 6 bases and 3 bases, with 12 bases remaining between them. The CDR3 spells CASSWRRFYEQYF. The CDR3 DNA is TGTGCCAGCAGCTGGCGCAGATTCTACGAGCAGTACTTC.

This clonotype was recorded at least ten times. The chain carries TRBV11-2 and TRBJ2-5, with a tentative D call TRBD1 (5 bases). V dropped 5 bases and J dropped 2 bases, with 18 bases sitting between them. From germline, CDR1 is SGHAT and CDR2 FQNNGV. The CDR3 totals 16 residues. The CDR3 nucleotides read TGTGCCAGCAGCCCCCCCCGCTCAGGGAATCAAGAGACCCAGTACTTC. It translates to CASSPPRSGNQETQYF.